The 11 T cell receptor beta chains presented below share a single source sample, sequenced in a study of CD8+CD57+ T cells in acquired aplastic anemia. Both TCR beta VDJ combination and CDR3 sequence profiling were carried out. Genomic DNA was the template for this profiling. TCRdb recomputed calls from the reads with MiXCR, one row per CDR3 protein. The repertoire holds about 200,000 distinct CDR3 sequences, with roughly 60% as singletons. Selection for sequencing was limited to patients who had shown CD8+CD57+ cell expansion by flow cytometry. The sample taken for sequencing was sorted CD4+, CD8+, or CD8+CD57+ T cells (not recorded which) from PBMCs. The receptors come from a human donor with aplastic anemia.

The rearrangement links TRBV12-3 or TRBV12-4 to TRBJ2-2, with D hard to call. V lost 4 bases, J lost 2 bases, and 8 bases lay in between. The CDR3 is 14 residues long. CDR3 in amino acids: CASSWDDNTGELFF. CDR3 DNA: TGTGCCAGCAGTTGGGATGACAACACCGGGGAGCTGTTTTTT.

As concerns this clonotype: One end of the junction does not line up with germline, which may come from a read error. The chain has TRBV7-7 and TRBJ2-7; no reliable D call. The J call is uncertain, as TRBJ2-5 better fits the DNA end. CDR1 and CDR2 from the germline V gene are SSHAT and FNYEAQ (reference sequence). The CDR3 is 13 amino acids. CDR3 coding DNA: TGTGCTAGCAGCTCAGAGCGCCAAGAGACCCAGTACTTC. Amino acids: CASSSERQETQYF.

The genes are TRBV12-3 or TRBV12-4 and TRBJ2-1; TRBD2 matches at 9 bases. CDR3 size: 16 residues. V shed 1 base, J shed 5 bases, and the junction held 6 bases outside the gene matches. CDR3 sequence reads: CASSLGTSGFNNEQFF. Written as DNA, the CDR3 is TGTGCCAGCAGTTTAGGAACTAGCGGGTTCAACAATGAGCAGTTCTTC.

V gene TRBV7-2 combines with J gene TRBJ2-1; unclear D gene. Trimming took off 0 bases at V and 6 bases at J, with 3 bases between the two ends. CDR1 is SGHTA and CDR2 is FQGNSA in the germline V gene. The CDR3 runs 12 residues. The CDR3: CASSLALNEQFF. DNA of the CDR3: TGTGCCAGCAGCTTAGCCCTCAATGAGCAGTTCTTC.

This clonotype has just a few counts. The V call is TRBV20-1, the J call TRBJ2-5, with TRBD2 identical over 10 bases. V lost 6 bases, J lost 1 base, and 8 bases stayed unmatched. Germline V lookup: CDR1 DFQATT, CDR2 SNEGSKA (reference sequence). This CDR3 comprises 15 residues. The CDR3 nucleotides are TGCAGTGCCCCCCTACTAGCGGGAATCCAAGAGACCCAGTACTTC. It translates to CSAPLLAGIQETQYF.

V and J are TRBV9 and TRBJ2-4, with 7 bases fitting TRBD1. CDR1 and CDR2 from the germline V gene are SGDLS and YYNGEE. J was trimmed by 0 bases and V by 4 bases; bases with no gene match: 4. The CDR3 runs to 15 residues. In DNA form, the CDR3 reads TGTGCCAGCAGCTCCACAGGGGAAGCCAAAAACATTCAGTACTTC. It yields the protein CASSSTGEAKNIQYF.

The rearrangement joins TRBV29-1 to TRBJ1-2, with 9 bases lining up with TRBD1. In germline, CDR1 is SQVTM, CDR2 ANQGSEA. Unmatched junction bases numbered 5, after V lost 4 bases and J lost 5 bases. The CDR3 length is 13 residues. The CDR3 sequence is CSVVTGTGYGYTF. CDR3 DNA sequence: TGCAGCGTTGTAACCGGGACAGGGTATGGCTACACCTTC. Supplemented by reference TRBV29-1 and TRBJ1-2, the full variable domain reads SAVISQKPSRDICQRGTSLTIQCQVDSQVTMMFWYRQQPGQSLTLIATANQGSEATYESGFVIDKFPISRPNLTFSTLTVSNMSPEDSSIYLCSVVTGTGYGYTFGSGTRLTVV.

With regard to this clonotype: A much larger clone differs by one base, so this may be a read error. The genes are TRBV7-9 and TRBJ2-1; 9 bases map to TRBD2. J was trimmed by 5 bases and V by 2 bases; bases with no gene match: 16. Germline V gene sequence: CDR1 SEHNR, CDR2 FQNEAQ (reference sequence). The CDR3 is made up of 19 amino acids. The CDR3 DNA reads as TGTGCCAGCAGCTTATTATGGGAAAGGACTAGCGAGGTCAACAATGAGCAGTTCTTC. Protein product: CASSLLWERTSEVNNEQFF.

The J gene is TRBJ2-7, the V gene TRBV24-1, with a possible D match to TRBD2 (6 bases). The CDR3 contains 15 residues. V gave up 3 bases and J gave up 2 bases, with 13 bases separating them. CDR1 KGHDR and CDR2 SFDVKD come from the germline V gene. CDR3 DNA: TGTGCCACCAGTGATCCTCAGGGCGGGACCTACGAGCAGTACTTC. This codes for CATSDPQGGTYEQYF.

This clonotype has a handful of counts. This rearrangement joins TRBV6-4 to TRBJ1-5, with 9 positions matching TRBD1. V lost 6 bases to trimming and J lost 5 bases; unmatched junction nucleotides: 5. The CDR3 runs to 14 residues. Germline values: CDR1 MRHNA, CDR2 SNTAGT. DNA for the CDR3: TGTGCCAGCAGCGGACAGGGGAGGGATCAGCCCCAGCATTTT. Its protein product is CASSGQGRDQPQHF.

The CDR3 spells CATSDVSGPADTQYF. CDR3 coding DNA: TGTGCCACCAGTGATGTGTCGGGTCCCGCAGATACGCAGTATTTT. The chain employs TRBV24-1 and TRBJ2-3; D is ambiguous. Germline V gene sequence: CDR1 KGHDR, CDR2 SFDVKD. V lost 3 bases, J lost 4 bases, and 13 bases lay in between. The CDR3 spans 15 residues.